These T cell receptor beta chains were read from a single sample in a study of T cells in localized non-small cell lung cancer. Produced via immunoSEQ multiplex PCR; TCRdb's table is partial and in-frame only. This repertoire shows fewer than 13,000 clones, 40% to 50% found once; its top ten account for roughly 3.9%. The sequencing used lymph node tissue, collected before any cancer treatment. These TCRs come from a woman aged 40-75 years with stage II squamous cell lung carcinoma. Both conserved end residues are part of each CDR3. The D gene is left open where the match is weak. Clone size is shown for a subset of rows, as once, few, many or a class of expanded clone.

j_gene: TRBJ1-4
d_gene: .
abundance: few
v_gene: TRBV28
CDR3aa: CASTYTWTLKGGEKLFF

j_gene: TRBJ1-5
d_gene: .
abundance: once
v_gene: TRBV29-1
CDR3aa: CSVALGGNQPQHF

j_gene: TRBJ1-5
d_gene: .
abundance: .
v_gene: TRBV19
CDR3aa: CASRRDNQPQHF

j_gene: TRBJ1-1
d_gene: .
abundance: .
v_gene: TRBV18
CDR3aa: CASSPLGGNTEAFF

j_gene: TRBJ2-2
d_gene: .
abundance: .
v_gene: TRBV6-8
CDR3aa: CASTQGGWDTGELFF

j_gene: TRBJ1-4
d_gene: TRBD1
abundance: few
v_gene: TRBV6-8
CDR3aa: CASTGTVGYATNEKLFF

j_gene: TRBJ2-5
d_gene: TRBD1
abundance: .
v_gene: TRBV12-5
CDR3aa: CASGLATGGLGETQYF

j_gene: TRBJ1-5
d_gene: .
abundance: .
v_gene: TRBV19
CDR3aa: CASRIGNNQPQHF

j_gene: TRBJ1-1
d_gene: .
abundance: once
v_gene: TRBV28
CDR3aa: CASVPVRFSKAFF

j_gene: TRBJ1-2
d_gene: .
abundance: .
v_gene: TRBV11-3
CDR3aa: CASTKTSELYGYTF

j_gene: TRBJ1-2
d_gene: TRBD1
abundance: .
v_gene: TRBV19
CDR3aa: CASSETGRYGYTF

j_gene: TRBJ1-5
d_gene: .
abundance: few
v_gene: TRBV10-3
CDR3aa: CASSPDQGEYQPQHF

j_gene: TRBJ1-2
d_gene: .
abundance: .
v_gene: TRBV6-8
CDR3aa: CASRAQADRGYTF

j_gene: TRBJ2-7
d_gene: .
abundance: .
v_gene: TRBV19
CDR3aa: CASSKRPTYEQYF

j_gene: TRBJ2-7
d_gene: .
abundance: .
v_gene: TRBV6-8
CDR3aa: CASSEASKIPYEQYF

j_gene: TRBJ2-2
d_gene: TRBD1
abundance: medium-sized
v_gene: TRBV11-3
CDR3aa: CASSLETGAMYTGELFF

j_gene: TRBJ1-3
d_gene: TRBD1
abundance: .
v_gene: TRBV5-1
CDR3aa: CASRRGTVDSGNTIYF

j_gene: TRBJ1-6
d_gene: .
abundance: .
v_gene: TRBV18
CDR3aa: CASSPEVSSPLHF

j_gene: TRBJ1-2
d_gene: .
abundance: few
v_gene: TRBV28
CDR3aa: CASSLKQGLYGYTF

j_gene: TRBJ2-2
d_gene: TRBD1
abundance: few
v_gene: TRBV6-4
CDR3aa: CASSPLTGVANTGELFF

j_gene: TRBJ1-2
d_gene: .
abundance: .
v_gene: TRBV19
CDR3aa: CASSPRDGRIYGYTF

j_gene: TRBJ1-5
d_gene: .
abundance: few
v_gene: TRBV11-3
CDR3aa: CASSTGGVGQPQHF

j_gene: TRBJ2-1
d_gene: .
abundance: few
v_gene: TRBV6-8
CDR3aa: CASSYGQTYNEQFF

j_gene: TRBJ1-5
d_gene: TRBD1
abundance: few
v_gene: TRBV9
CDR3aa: CASSVTTGENQPQHF

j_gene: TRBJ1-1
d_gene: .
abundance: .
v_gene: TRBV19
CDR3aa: CASSINLNTEAFF

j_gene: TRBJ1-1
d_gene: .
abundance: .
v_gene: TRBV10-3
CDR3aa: CAISESRGRGNTEAFF

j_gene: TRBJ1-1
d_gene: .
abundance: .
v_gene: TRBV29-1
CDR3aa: CSSRSANTEAFF

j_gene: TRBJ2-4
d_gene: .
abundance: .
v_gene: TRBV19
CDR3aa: CASRASGANIQYF

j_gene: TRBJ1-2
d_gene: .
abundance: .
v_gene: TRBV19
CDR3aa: CASTADGRGYTF

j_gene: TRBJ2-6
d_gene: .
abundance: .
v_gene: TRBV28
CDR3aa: CASSPLLGTGSSGANVLTF

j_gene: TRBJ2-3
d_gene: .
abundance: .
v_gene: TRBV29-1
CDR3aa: CSVRQVITDTQYF

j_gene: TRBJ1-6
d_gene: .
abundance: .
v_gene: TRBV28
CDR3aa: CASSWSSYNSPLHF

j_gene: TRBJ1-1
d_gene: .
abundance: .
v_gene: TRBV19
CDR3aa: CASSMAHPYTEAFF

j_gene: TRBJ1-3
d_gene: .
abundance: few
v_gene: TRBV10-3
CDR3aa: CASSGSAGGNTIYF

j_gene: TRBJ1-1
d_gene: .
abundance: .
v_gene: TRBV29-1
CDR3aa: CSVVALPWAGDTEAFF

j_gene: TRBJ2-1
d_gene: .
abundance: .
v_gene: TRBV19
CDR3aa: CASSVVEGGPYNEQFF

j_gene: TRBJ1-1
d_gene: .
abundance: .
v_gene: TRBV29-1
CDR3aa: CSVGGDGKNTEAFF

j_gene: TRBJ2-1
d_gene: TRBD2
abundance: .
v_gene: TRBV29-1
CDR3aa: CSVVASGGGEQFF

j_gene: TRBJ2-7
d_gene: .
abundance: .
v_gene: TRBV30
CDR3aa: CAWSRQTYEQYF

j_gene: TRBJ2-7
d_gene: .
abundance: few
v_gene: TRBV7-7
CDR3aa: CASSPRTSPTSEQYF

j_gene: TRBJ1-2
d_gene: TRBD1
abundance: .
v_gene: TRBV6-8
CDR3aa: CASSPPGTGAGYTF

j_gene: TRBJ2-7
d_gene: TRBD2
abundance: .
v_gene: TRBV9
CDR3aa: CASRPGLNYEQYF

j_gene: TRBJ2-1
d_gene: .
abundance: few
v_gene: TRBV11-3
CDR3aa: CASSFKWGHNEQFF